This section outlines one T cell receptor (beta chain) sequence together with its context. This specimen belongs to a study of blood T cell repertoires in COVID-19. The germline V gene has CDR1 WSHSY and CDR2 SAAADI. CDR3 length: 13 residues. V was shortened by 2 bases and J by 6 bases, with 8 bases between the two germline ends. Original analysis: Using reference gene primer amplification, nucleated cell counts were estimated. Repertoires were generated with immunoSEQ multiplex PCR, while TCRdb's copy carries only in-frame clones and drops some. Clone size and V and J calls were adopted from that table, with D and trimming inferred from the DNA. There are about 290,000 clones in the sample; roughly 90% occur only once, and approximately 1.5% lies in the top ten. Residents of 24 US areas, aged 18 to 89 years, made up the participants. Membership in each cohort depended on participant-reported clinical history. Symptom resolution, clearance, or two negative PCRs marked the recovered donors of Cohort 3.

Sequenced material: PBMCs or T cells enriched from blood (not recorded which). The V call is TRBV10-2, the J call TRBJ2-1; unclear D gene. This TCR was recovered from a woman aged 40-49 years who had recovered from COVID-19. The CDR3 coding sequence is TGCGCCAGCAGTGAGGCGCAGGCCAATGAGCAGTTCTTC. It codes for CASSEAQANEQFF.